The clone carrying this T cell receptor beta chain was recorded a few times. The antigen remains undetermined. Researchers ran the PCR with 60 Vbeta and 13 Jbeta primers. Only in-frame clones appear in the TCRdb table, and some are missing; sequencing was by immunoSEQ multiplex PCR. This sample has a few hundred thousand clones; just under 85% occur once, and the top ten carry about 2%. The data are from a study of cytomegalovirus exposure and HLA in healthy donors. Overall study results and limits: The study designated fewer than 200 TCR beta chains cytomegalovirus-associated. Trimming of TCR beta V- and J-genes showed a link, identified in a later analysis, to a missense DCLRE1C variant.

V was clipped by 7 bases and J by 6 bases; unmatched bases: 11. The CDR3 is made up of 14 amino acids. Per the germline V gene, CDR1 is LNHNV and CDR2 is YYDKDF (reference sequence). This TCR derives from a middle-aged woman in good health and CMV-seropositive. J is TRBJ2-7 and V is TRBV15, with 8 bases identical to TRBD2. Sample: PBMCs. CDR3 bases: TGTGCCACCACCGGGCGAGCGGGAGATGCCGAGCAGTACTTC. This sequence encodes CATTGRAGDAEQYF.